This TCR beta chain is drawn from a study of identical twins. Whole-study results and caveats: Out-of-frame alpha sequences that twins shared showed excess low generation probability.

In TCRdb, the 5' RACE reads were re-called with MiXCR into one record per CDR3 protein. Counted here are fewer than 350,000 distinct CDR3 sequences, about 8.3% occurring once; the ten biggest clones make up approximately 2.1%. The CDR3 is 15 amino acids. CDR1 and CDR2 (germline): SQVTM, ANQGSEA. J was trimmed by 5 bases and V by 1 base; bases with no gene match: 7. This clonotype appeared a few times. Its antigen is unknown. These data were also filed under a second study, of yellow fever vaccine responses in identical twins.

The TCR was taken from a woman between 18 and 30 years old in good health. The chain has TRBV29-1 and TRBJ2-3; 9 nucleotides match TRBD2. Sequences were obtained from memory (CD45RO+) T cells sorted from blood. The CDR3 region has the DNA TGCAGCGTTGAAGCTCGCGGGGGGGCCGGAGATACGCAGTATTTT. Protein sequence: CSVEARGGAGDTQYF.